This TCR beta chain appears in the sequencing data of a study of cytomegalovirus exposure and HLA in healthy donors. Study-level background: An earlier analysis found some 100 million unique TCR beta sequences from approximately 190 million T cells. Regarding the study as a whole: Looking again later, the authors saw that most CMV-associated TCR beta chains seemed HLA-restricted. One variant, a missense change in DCLRE1C, was linked in a later analysis to TCR beta V- and J-gene trimming. Later, an analysis showed that TCR beta chains associated with HLA were more clonally expanded than others that were equally common.

The PCR contained 60 Vbeta and 13 Jbeta primers. The method was immunoSEQ multiplex PCR; TCRdb's version includes in-frame clones alone and lacks a portion of them. The data show 95,000 to 100,000 clones, with over 70% seen just once and about 10% held by the top ten. Looked up from germline, CDR1 is SQVTM and CDR2 is ANQGSEA. The length of the CDR3 is 16 residues. V lost 2 bases and J 4 bases, leaving 21 bases between the germline ends. On this clone: The antigen is unknown.

This clonotype was obtained from a man over 45 in good health and CMV-seronegative. J is TRBJ2-7 and V is TRBV29-1; possible D gene TRBD1, 6 bases. The sequencing sample was made of PBMCs. CDR3 loop: CSVETAAQGANYEQYF. The CDR3 DNA is TGCAGCGTTGAAACAGCGGCACAGGGCGCAAATTACGAGCAGTACTTC.